The 15 T cell receptor beta chains below all came from one sample that was sequenced in a study of blood T cell repertoires in COVID-19. The repertoire was sequenced with immunoSEQ multiplex PCR; TCRdb's copy has only in-frame clones and lacks some. The data show around 300,000 clones, more than 75% seen once. The sample was peripheral blood. These receptors were obtained from a man in his forties or fifties with active or convalescent COVID-19.

The V call is TRBV27, the J call TRBJ2-7; 8 bases match TRBD1. This CDR3 is built from 14 residues. Losses at the gene ends were 6 bases for V and 4 bases for J; bases not matched to a gene: 8. The germline gives CDR1 MNHEY, CDR2 SMNVEV (reference sequence). CDR3 DNA: TGTGCCAGCAGGGCCGGGACAGGAGCTTACGAGCAGTACTTC. Protein: CASRAGTGAYEQYF.

V and J are TRBV28 and TRBJ2-7; 7 bases line up with TRBD1. CDR3 size: 17 residues. The trim removed 8 bases at V and 1 base at J, leaving 17 bases unmatched. Germline V gene data show CDR1 as MDHEN and CDR2 as SYDVKM. CDR3 in amino acids: CASLNGDSFGSSYEQYF. DNA for the CDR3: TGTGCCAGCCTCAATGGGGACAGCTTTGGGAGTTCCTACGAGCAGTACTTC.

The chain joins TRBV19 to TRBJ1-1; 9 positions agree with TRBD1. Germline CDR1 reads LNHDA; CDR2 reads SQIVND (reference sequence). V shed 5 bases and J 5 bases; nucleotides not matched to a gene: 12. CDR3 length: 16 amino acids. The CDR3 loop reads CASSPPWGTGNTEAFF. CDR3 in DNA: TGTGCCAGTAGTCCCCCCTGGGGGACAGGGAATACTGAAGCTTTCTTT.

The J gene is TRBJ1-5, the V gene TRBV9; D call uncertain. Germline V gene data show CDR1 as SGDLS and CDR2 as YYNGEE. The CDR3 covers 13 residues. Trimming removed 0 bases at V and 5 bases at J, with 6 bases between. CDR3: CASSVDADQPQHF. The CDR3 DNA reads TGTGCCAGCAGCGTAGACGCGGATCAGCCCCAGCATTTT.

As regards this clone: This CDR3 is also generated by other DNA sequences in the sample. The V and J genes are TRBV6-5 and TRBJ1-1; D is possibly TRBD1 (6 bases). V dropped 6 bases and J dropped 0 bases, with 8 bases sitting between them. The V gene's germline CDR1 is MNHEY and CDR2 SVGAGI. The CDR3 spans 13 residues. CDR3 protein: CASRTGLNTEAFF. The CDR3 region has the DNA TGTGCCAGCAGAACAGGGTTGAACACTGAAGCTTTCTTT.

V usage is TRBV28 and J usage is TRBJ1-5; D remains ambiguous. Between the trimmed V and J ends, which lost 6 bases and 9 bases, there was a span of 18 bases. Germline lookup yields CDR1 MDHEN and CDR2 SYDVKM. The CDR3 covers 14 residues. The CDR3 sequence: CASSHHGESTPQHF. CDR3 nucleotides: TGTGCCAGCAGCCATCACGGAGAGTCAACGCCCCAGCATTTT. Variable domain in full (rest from reference TRBV28 and TRBJ1-5): DVKVTQSSRYLVKRTGEKVFLECVQDMDHENMFWYRQDPGLGLRLIYFSYDVKMKEKGDIPEGYSVSREKKERFSLILESASTNQTSMYLCASSHHGESTPQHFGDGTRLSIL.

This sequence joins TRBV11-2 and TRBJ1-1; TRBD1 matches 8 bases. Germline lookup yields CDR1 SGHAT and CDR2 FQNNGV. CDR3 length: 15 residues. Trimming took 2 bases from V and 9 from J; bases not matched to a gene: 11. The CDR3 DNA reads as TGTGCCAGCAGCTTAACGGGGCGCACAGGGGGAAAAGCTTTCTTT. It is translated as CASSLTGRTGGKAFF.

The CDR3 DNA reads as TGTGCCAGCAGCTTAGAAGGAGACGACTATGGCTACACCTTC. Translated: CASSLEGDDYGYTF. The chain is built from TRBV7-2 and TRBJ1-2; D gene uncertain. V lost 1 base and J lost 3, with 9 bases in between. CDR3 length equals 14 residues. Germline loops: CDR1 SGHTA, CDR2 FQGNSA.

The chain carries TRBV27 and TRBJ2-2, with 15 bases matching TRBD2. The V gene end was trimmed by 7 bases and the J gene end by 3 bases; junction bases not matched to a gene: 6. Per germline, CDR1 MNHEY and CDR2 SMNVEV (reference sequence). The CDR3 runs 17 residues. CDR3 region: CASKGLAGGEYTGELFF. DNA for the CDR3: TGTGCCAGCAAAGGACTAGCGGGAGGGGAGTACACCGGGGAGCTGTTTTTT.

The chain has TRBV4-2 and TRBJ2-3, with D unclear. Looked up from germline, CDR1 is LGHNA and CDR2 is YNFKEQ. The CDR3 contains 16 residues. Trimming removed 1 base from V and 0 bases from J, with 11 bases in between. The CDR3 loop reads CASSQVLYRSTDTQYF. DNA for the CDR3: TGTGCCAGCAGCCAAGTTCTTTATCGGAGCACAGATACGCAGTATTTT.

This chain connects TRBV30 to TRBJ1-1; D remains ambiguous. The CDR3 extends over 13 amino acids. V lost 1 base and J 6 bases, leaving 12 bases between the germline ends. The germline V gene encodes CDR1 GTSNPN and CDR2 SVGIG (reference sequence). CDR3 DNA sequence: TGTGCCTGGAGTGCACATGCGGCGGCTGAAGCTTTCTTT. This encodes CAWSAHAAAEAFF.

In this sample, this clone turned up once. The chain combines TRBV10-1 with TRBJ1-1, with D perhaps matching TRBD1 (6 bases). The CDR3 runs 14 residues. V dropped 2 bases and J dropped 1 base, with 8 bases sitting between them. Germline CDR1 reads WNHNN; CDR2 reads SYGVQD (reference sequence). CDR3 nucleotides: TGCGCCAGCAGTGAGGCCAGGGGGAACACTGAAGCTTTCTTT. Translating gives CASSEARGNTEAFF.

On this clone itself: Other DNA sequences within the sample encode an identical CDR3. The genes are TRBV29-1 and TRBJ1-5; TRBD1 agrees at 8 bases. This CDR3 comprises 12 residues. Unmatched junction bases numbered 2, after V lost 6 bases and J lost 4 bases. CDR1 and CDR2 (germline): SQVTM, ANQGSEA. The CDR3 loop is CSVGQGNQPQHF. The CDR3 DNA is TGCAGCGTCGGACAGGGTAATCAGCCCCAGCATTTT.

This chain joins TRBV29-1 and TRBJ1-1, with TRBD1 matching 8 bases. Per germline, CDR1 SQVTM and CDR2 ANQGSEA. CDR3 size: 12 residues. V lost 7 bases to trimming and J lost 0 bases; unmatched junction nucleotides: 1. As DNA, the CDR3 is TGCAGCGGGACAGGGCTGAACACTGAAGCTTTCTTT. Translated: CSGTGLNTEAFF.

The chain has TRBV21-1 and TRBJ2-7; whether TRBD2, the table's D call, matches the DNA was not checked. TRBV21-1 is designated a pseudogene. CDR3 size: 19 residues. CDR3 sequence: CASSSQQGVAGVSSYEQYF. The CDR3 region has the DNA TGTGCCAGCAGCTCCCAACAGGGGGTAGCGGGGGTTAGCTCCTACGAGCAGTACTTC.